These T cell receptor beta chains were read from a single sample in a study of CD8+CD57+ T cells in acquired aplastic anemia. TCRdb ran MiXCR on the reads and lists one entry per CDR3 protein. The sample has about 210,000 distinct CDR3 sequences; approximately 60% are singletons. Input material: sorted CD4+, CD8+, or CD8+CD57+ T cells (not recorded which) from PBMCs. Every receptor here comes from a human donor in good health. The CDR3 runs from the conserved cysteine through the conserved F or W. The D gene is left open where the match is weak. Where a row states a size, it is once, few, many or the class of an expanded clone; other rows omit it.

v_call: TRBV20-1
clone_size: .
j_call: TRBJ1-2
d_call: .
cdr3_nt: TGCAGTGCTAGTAATGTTAACTATGGCTACACCTTC
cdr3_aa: CSASNVNYGYTF

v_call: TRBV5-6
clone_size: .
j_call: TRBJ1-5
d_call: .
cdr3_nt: TGTGCCAGCAGCTTTGGGCAACGGGGTCAGCCCCAGCATTTT
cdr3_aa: CASSFGQRGQPQHF

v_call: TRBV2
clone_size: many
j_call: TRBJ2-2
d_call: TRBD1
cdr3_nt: TGTGCCAGCAGTGGACTACGGACAGGGAGCTACGGCGGGGAGCTGTTTTTT
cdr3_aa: CASSGLRTGSYGGELFF

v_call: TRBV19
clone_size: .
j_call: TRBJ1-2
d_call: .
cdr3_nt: TGTGCCAGTAGTTACGGGGGGATGGATGGCTACACCTTC
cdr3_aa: CASSYGGMDGYTF

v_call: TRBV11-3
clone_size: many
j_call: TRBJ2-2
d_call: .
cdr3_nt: TGTGCCAGCAGCTTGGGGACGATGAACACCGGGGAGCTGTTTTTT
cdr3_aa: CASSLGTMNTGELFF

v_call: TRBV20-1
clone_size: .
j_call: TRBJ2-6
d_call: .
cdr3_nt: TGCAGTGCTAGAACCGGGACAAGCAACTCTGGGGCCAACGTCCTGACTTTC
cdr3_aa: CSARTGTSNSGANVLTF

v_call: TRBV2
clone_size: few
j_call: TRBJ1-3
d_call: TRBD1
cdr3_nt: TGTGCCAGCAGTCTGACAGGGGGCGCGGGTGGTGGAAACACCATATATTTT
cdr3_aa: CASSLTGGAGGGNTIYF

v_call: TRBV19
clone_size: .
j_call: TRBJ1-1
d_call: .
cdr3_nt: TGTGCCAGTAGTATAGTCACAGGCAGAGGGACTGAAGCTTTCTTT
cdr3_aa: CASSIVTGRGTEAFF

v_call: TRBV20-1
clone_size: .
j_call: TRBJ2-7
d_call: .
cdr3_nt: TGCAGTGCTAGAGAGGGGACGGCACCTTACGAGCAGTACTTC
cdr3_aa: CSAREGTAPYEQYF

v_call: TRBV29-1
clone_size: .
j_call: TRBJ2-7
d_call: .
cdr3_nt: TGCAGCGTCCTAACGGGGTACGAGCAGTACTTC
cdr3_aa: CSVLTGYEQYF

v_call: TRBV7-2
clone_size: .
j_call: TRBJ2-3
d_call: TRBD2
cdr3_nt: TGTGCCAGCAGCTTAGTAGCGGGATCAGTAGATACGCAGTATTTT
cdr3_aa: CASSLVAGSVDTQYF

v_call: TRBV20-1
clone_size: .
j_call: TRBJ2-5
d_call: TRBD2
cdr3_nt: TGCAGTGCTAGAGTGCCTCCTGGGACTAGCGGGAGGGCCATGGAGACCCAGTACTTC
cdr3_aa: CSARVPPGTSGRAMETQYF

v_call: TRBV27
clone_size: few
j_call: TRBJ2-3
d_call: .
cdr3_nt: TGTGCCAGCAGTTTATCAGGGATGGGGTGGACAGATACGCAGTATTTT
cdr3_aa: CASSLSGMGWTDTQYF

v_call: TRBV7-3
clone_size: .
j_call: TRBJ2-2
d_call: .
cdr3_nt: TGTGCCAGCATCTCCCCCCGGGGCCTCGCGAACACCGGGGAGCTGTTTTTT
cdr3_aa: CASISPRGLANTGELFF

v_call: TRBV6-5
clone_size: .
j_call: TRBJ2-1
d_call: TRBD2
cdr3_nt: TGTGCCAGCAGTGCTGGGACTAGCGGGCTCCACAATGAGCGGTTCTTC
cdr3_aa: CASSAGTSGLHNERFF

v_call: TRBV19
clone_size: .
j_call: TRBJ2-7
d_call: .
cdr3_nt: TGTGCCAGTAGTACCCTACCGGGCCACGAGCAGTACTTC
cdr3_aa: CASSTLPGHEQYF

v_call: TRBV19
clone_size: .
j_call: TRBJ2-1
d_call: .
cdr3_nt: TGTGCCAGTAGTATTAATCGGGTCAGCTCCTACAATGAGCAGTTCTTC
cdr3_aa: CASSINRVSSYNEQFF

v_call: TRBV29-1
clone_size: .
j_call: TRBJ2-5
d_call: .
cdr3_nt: TGCAGCGTTGAAGATGGCCGGGCGGCCCAGTACTTC
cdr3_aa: CSVEDGRAAQYF

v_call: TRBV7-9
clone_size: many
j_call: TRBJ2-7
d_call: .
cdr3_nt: TGTGCCAGCAGCTTAGAGTTTGGCGAGGGCGAGCAGTACTTC
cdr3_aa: CASSLEFGEGEQYF

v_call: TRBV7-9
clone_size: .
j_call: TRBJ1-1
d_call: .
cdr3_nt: TGTGCCAGCAGCTTATTAGTACGCGGCACTGAAGCTTTCTTT
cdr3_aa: CASSLLVRGTEAFF

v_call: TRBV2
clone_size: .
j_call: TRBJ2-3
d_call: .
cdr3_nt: TGTGCCAGCAGCATTGGTGCTACAGATACGCAGTATTTT
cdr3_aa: CASSIGATDTQYF

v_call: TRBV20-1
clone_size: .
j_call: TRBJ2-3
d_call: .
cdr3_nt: TGCAGTGCTAGTCAAAGGGTCACAGATACGCAGTATTTT
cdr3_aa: CSASQRVTDTQYF

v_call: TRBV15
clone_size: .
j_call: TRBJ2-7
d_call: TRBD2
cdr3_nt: TGTGCCACCAGCAGGGGCCCTGGGAGGGACGGGCCCTACGAGCAGTACTTC
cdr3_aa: CATSRGPGRDGPYEQYF

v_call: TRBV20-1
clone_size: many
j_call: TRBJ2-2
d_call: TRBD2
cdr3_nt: TGCAGTGCTATTGGAGGGCCTAGCGGGGGCGACACCGGGGAGCTGTTTTTT
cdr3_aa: CSAIGGPSGGDTGELFF

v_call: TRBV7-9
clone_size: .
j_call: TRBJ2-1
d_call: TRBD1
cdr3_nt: TGTGCCAGCAGCAACCAGACAGGGGTTGTCCTATACAGTGAGCAGTTCTTC
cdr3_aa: CASSNQTGVVLYSEQFF

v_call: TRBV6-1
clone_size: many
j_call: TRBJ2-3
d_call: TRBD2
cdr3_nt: TGTGCCAGCAGTGAACTAGCGGGAGCAGATACGCAGTATTTT
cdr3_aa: CASSELAGADTQYF

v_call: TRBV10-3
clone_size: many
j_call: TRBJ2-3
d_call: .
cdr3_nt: TGTGCCATCAGCGAGTTATCCCTGTTGGGCGCAGATACGCAGTATTTT
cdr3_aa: CAISELSLLGADTQYF

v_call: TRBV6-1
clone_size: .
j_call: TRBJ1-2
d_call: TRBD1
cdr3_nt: TGTGCCAGCAGCCTACGACAGGGTTATTGGGATGGCTACACCTTC
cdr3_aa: CASSLRQGYWDGYTF

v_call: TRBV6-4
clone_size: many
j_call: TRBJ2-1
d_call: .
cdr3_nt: TGTGCCAGCAGTGACTCTGAAGGAGGTGGGAATGAGCAGTTCTTC
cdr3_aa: CASSDSEGGGNEQFF

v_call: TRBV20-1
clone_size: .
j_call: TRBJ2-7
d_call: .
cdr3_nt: TGCAGTGCTAGAGATCGAACAGGATACGAGCAGTACTTC
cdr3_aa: CSARDRTGYEQYF

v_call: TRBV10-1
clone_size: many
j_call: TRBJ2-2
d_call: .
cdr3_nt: TGCGCCAGCAGTGGGGTAGTGGGGGAAGACACCGGGGAGCTGTTTTTT
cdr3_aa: CASSGVVGEDTGELFF

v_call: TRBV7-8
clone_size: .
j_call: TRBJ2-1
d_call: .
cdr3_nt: TGTGCCAGCAGCTCAGGACGCGGAGGGGAGCAGTTCTTC
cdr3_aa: CASSSGRGGEQFF

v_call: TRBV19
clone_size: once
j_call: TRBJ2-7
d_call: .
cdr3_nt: TGTGCCAGTAGTTTGGGACGTAGCGAGCAGTACTTC
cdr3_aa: CASSLGRSEQYF

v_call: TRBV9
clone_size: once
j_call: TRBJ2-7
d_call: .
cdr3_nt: TGCGCCAGCAGCCTGGAAATCGGTCATCAGTACGAGCAGTACTTC
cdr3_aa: CASSLEIGHQYEQYF

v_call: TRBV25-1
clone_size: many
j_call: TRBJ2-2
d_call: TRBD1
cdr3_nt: TGTGCCAGCAGCCAGGACAGGGGGAACACCGGGGAGCTGTTTTTT
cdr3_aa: CASSQDRGNTGELFF

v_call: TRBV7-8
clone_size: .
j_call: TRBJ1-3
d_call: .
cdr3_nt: TGTGCCAGCAGCTTAGGGCGACTCGACTACTCTGGAAACACCATATATTTT
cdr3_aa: CASSLGRLDYSGNTIYF

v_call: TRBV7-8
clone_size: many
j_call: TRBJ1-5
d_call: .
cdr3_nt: TGTGCCAGCAGCTGGGGCACAGGGATAAGCAATCAGCCCCAGCATTTT
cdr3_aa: CASSWGTGISNQPQHF

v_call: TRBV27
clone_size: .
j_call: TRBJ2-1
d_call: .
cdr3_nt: TGTGCCAGCAGTTTAAGCGGTCCCAACTCCTACAATGAGCAGTTCTTC
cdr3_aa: CASSLSGPNSYNEQFF

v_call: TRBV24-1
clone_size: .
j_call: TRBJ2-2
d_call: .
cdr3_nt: TGTGCCACCAGTGCCGACAGTCGGGCCGGGGAGCTGTTTTTT
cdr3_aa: CATSADSRAGELFF

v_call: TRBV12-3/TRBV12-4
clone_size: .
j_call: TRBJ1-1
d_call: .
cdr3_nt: TGTGCCAGCAGTTTGTTCGAGATGACTGAAGCTTTCTTT
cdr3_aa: CASSLFEMTEAFF

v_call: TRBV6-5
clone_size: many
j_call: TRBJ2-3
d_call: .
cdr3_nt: TGTGCCAGCAGTTACGAGTCGGGAGGCACAGATACGCAGTATTTT
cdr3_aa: CASSYESGGTDTQYF

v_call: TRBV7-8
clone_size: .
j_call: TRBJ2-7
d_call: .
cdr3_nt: TGTGCCAGCAGCTTTTCCAGGGATTACGAGCAGTACTTC
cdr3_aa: CASSFSRDYEQYF

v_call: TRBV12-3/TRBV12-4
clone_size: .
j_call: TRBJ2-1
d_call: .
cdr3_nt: TGTGCCAGCAGTTTTTACAATGAGCAGCTCTTC
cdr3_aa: CASSFYNEQLF

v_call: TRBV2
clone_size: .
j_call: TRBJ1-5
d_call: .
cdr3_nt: TGTGCCAGCAGTCGGACGGCTAATCAGCCCCAGCATTTT
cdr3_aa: CASSRTANQPQHF

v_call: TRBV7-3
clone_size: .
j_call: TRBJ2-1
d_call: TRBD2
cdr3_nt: TGTGCCAGCAGCGCGCTAACTAGCGGCCTCTACAATGAGCAGTTCTTC
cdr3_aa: CASSALTSGLYNEQFF

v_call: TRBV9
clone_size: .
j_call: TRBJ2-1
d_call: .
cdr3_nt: TGTGCCAGCAGCTCCCCCGGGACCAACAATGAGCAGTTCTTC
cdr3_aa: CASSSPGTNNEQFF